This T cell receptor beta chain was sequenced in a study of technical replicates of blood from a handful of donors. Using immunoSEQ multiplex PCR, the repertoire was profiled, and TCRdb retains in-frame clones only, with some absent. The data contain 55,000 to 75,000 clones, approximately 92% of them singletons. V trimming: 8 bases; J trimming: 5 bases; junction bases outside the gene matches: 6. Looked up from germline, CDR1 is MNHEY and CDR2 is SVGAGI. CDR3 length equals 14 residues. The chain has TRBV6-5 and TRBJ1-6; 7 bases map to TRBD1. This receptor was obtained from a human donor in good health. Some clones in this sample may be carry-over from other donors' samples. Sequenced sample: PBMCs. The CDR3 loop reads CASRGTAHNSPLHF. CDR3 nucleotide sequence: TGTGCCAGCCGGGGGACAGCGCATAATTCACCCCTCCACTTT.